This is a list of T cell receptor beta chains from one sample in a study of blood T cell repertoires in COVID-19. Libraries were prepared by immunoSEQ multiplex PCR; TCRdb keeps only in-frame clonotypes and omits some of them. The data show 60,000 to 75,000 clones, roughly 85% seen once. The sequenced material came from peripheral blood. These receptors all come from a woman aged 80 or over with active or convalescent COVID-19. The CDR3 runs from the conserved cysteine through the conserved F or W. A D gene is named only where the DNA matches it firmly. Some rows have no size entry. The others give once, few or many, or a class for an expanded clone.

clone_size | j_call | d_call | v_call | cdr3_nt | cdr3_aa
. | TRBJ2-3 | TRBD1 | TRBV2 | TGTGCCAGCAGCCTGGCGACAGGGGGCGCAGATACGCAGTATTTT | CASSLATGGADTQYF
. | TRBJ1-5 | . | TRBV7-2 | TGTGCCAGCAGCTTCAACAGGGACGGGCAGCCCCAGCATTTT | CASSFNRDGQPQHF
few | TRBJ1-2 | . | TRBV6-5 | TGTGCCAGCAGTCGAACCCTTGAAGGGGGTCCGGGCTACACCTTC | CASSRTLEGGPGYTF
. | TRBJ2-2 | . | TRBV3-1/TRBV3-2 | TGTGCCAGCAGCCCAACAGGGTCCACCGGGGAGCTGTTTTTT | CASSPTGSTGELFF
. | TRBJ2-7 | . | TRBV7-2 | TGTGCCAGCAGCTTAGTGGGAGCTCACTACGAGCAGTACTTC | CASSLVGAHYEQYF
. | TRBJ1-1 | . | TRBV15 | TGTGCCACCACCTCAAACCTGGGGGGGACTGCTTTCTTT | CATTSNLGGTAFF
. | TRBJ1-1 | . | TRBV12-3/TRBV12-4 | TGTGCCAGCAGGCGATATGGCACTGAAGCTTTCTTT | CASRRYGTEAFF
once | TRBJ2-3 | TRBD2 | TRBV2 | TGTGCCAGCAGTGCCGCCCAGCGGGGGAAAGATACGCAGTATTTT | CASSAAQRGKDTQYF
once | TRBJ2-3 | TRBD2 | TRBV9 | TGTGCCAGCAGCGTACGAGGAACCGGGACTAGCGGGACAGATACGCAGTATTTT | CASSVRGTGTSGTDTQYF
. | TRBJ1-3 | . | TRBV11-2 | TGTGCCAGCAGACTGAGCTCTGGAAACACCATATATTTT | CASRLSSGNTIYF
. | TRBJ1-2 | . | TRBV28 | TGTGCCAGCCGGGACATAAGGACTCTCTATGGCTACACCTTC | CASRDIRTLYGYTF
. | TRBJ1-2 | . | TRBV11-2 | TGTGCCAGCAGCCGCGGAGAGGTCTATGGCTACACCTTC | CASSRGEVYGYTF
. | TRBJ1-2 | TRBD1 | TRBV5-1 | TGCGCCAGCAGTTTAGACAGGGATGGCTACACCTTC | CASSLDRDGYTF
once | TRBJ1-3 | . | TRBV10-3 | TGTGCCATCAGCCTACAGTTCTCTGGAAACACCATATATTTT | CAISLQFSGNTIYF
. | TRBJ1-6 | . | TRBV27 | TGTGCCAGCAGTTCGATAGGGGGTGTAGGGGCCAATTCACCCCTCCACTTT | CASSSIGGVGANSPLHF
. | TRBJ1-2 | TRBD1 | TRBV7-9 | TGTGCCAGCAGCTTAGTGGACAGGGGAGACGGCTACACCTTC | CASSLVDRGDGYTF
. | TRBJ1-2 | . | TRBV18 | TGTGCCAGCTCAACGTCTTGGGGGGATGGCTACACCTTC | CASSTSWGDGYTF
. | TRBJ1-1 | . | TRBV19 | TGTGCCAGTAGTAGCCACCGGCGGGGGGACACTGAAGCTTTCTTT | CASSSHRRGDTEAFF
. | TRBJ1-6 | . | TRBV6-2/TRBV6-3 | TGTGCCAGCAGTAACACAGTTTGGATGGCCTATAATTCACCCCTCCACTTT | CASSNTVWMAYNSPLHF
. | TRBJ1-1 | . | TRBV7-2 | TGTGCCAGCAGCTTAGACAGGACCTCTGAAGCTTTCTTT | CASSLDRTSEAFF
. | TRBJ2-7 | . | TRBV27 | TGTGCCAGCAGTTTTCGTGGCCGCTCCTACGAGCAGTACTTC | CASSFRGRSYEQYF
. | TRBJ2-3 | . | TRBV21-1 | TGTGCCAGCAGCAACAGGGTCCGGGATACGCAGTATTTT | CASSNRVRDTQYF
. | TRBJ2-7 | . | TRBV5-1 | TGCGCCAGCGGACCGACAGGCTACGAGCAGTACTTC | CASGPTGYEQYF
. | TRBJ2-3 | TRBD2 | TRBV7-3 | TGTGCCAGCAGCTTAACGGGACTAGCGGGGCATAGCACAGATACGCAGTATTTT | CASSLTGLAGHSTDTQYF
. | TRBJ1-2 | TRBD1 | TRBV7-9 | TGTGCCAGCAGCTTAGATGACAGGGGGGATGGCTACACCTTC | CASSLDDRGDGYTF
. | TRBJ2-1 | . | TRBV19 | TGTGCCAGTACCCCGCGGCAGGGTTCTTACAATGAGCAGTTCTTC | CASTPRQGSYNEQFF
. | TRBJ1-2 | TRBD1 | TRBV3-1/TRBV3-2 | TGTGCCAGCAGCACGGGACAGGGTTATGGCTACACCTTC | CASSTGQGYGYTF
. | TRBJ1-6 | . | TRBV19 | TGTGCCAGTAGTATAGACCGAGCCTATAATTCACCCCTCCACTTT | CASSIDRAYNSPLHF
. | TRBJ2-3 | . | TRBV9 | TGTGCCAGCAGCGTGGGCGGCGGGTTGACAGATACGCAGTATTTT | CASSVGGGLTDTQYF
. | TRBJ1-6 | TRBD1 | TRBV13 | TGTGCCAGCTTCCGGACAGGGAGTAATTCACCCCTCCACTTT | CASFRTGSNSPLHF
. | TRBJ2-3 | TRBD2 | TRBV29-1 | TGCAGCGTTGGAGCGGGGGCAGGGACACACACAGATACGCAGTATTTT | CSVGAGAGTHTDTQYF
. | TRBJ1-3 | . | TRBV7-9 | TGTGCCAGCAGCTTAGCTAGCGGCTCTGGAAACACCATATATTTT | CASSLASGSGNTIYF
. | TRBJ2-3 | TRBD2 | TRBV2 | TGTGCCAGCACGTATAGCGGGGTTGGCACAGATACGCAGTATTTT | CASTYSGVGTDTQYF